These 16 T cell receptor beta chains originate from one sample sequenced in a study of blood T cell repertoires in COVID-19. Only in-frame clones appear in the TCRdb table, and some are missing; sequencing was by immunoSEQ multiplex PCR. This sample has 200,000 to 250,000 clones, with approximately 84% found just once. Sequenced input: peripheral blood. The receptors were sampled from a man between 45 and 60 years old with acute or convalescent COVID-19.

The V gene is TRBV10-3, the J gene TRBJ2-3; D possibly corresponds to TRBD2 (5 bases). Germline CDR1 reads ENHRY; CDR2 reads SYGVKD. CDR3 size: 13 residues. V lost 0 bases and J 6 bases, leaving 7 bases between the germline ends. DNA for the CDR3: TGTGCCATCAGTGAGTCAGCGGCGGATACGCAGTATTTT. As protein: CAISESAADTQYF.

The chain uses TRBV5-1 and TRBJ2-3, with 7 bases that match TRBD1. CDR3 size: 15 residues. The germline CDR1 and CDR2 sequences are SGHRS and YFSETQ. J lost 2 bases, V lost 4 bases, and 7 bases had no gene match. The CDR3 sequence: CASSQGQAYTDTQYF. In DNA form, the CDR3 reads TGCGCCAGCAGCCAAGGACAGGCCTACACAGATACGCAGTATTTT.

V gene TRBV9 combines with J gene TRBJ2-2; 9 bases are a match to TRBD2. The length of the CDR3 is 16 residues. V was clipped by 3 bases and J by 4 bases; unmatched bases: 7. Per germline, CDR1 SGDLS and CDR2 YYNGEE. The CDR3 loop reads CASSGTSAKGTGELFF. Here the CDR3 DNA reads TGTGCCAGCAGCGGGACTAGCGCGAAAGGCACCGGGGAGCTGTTTTTT.

V and J are TRBV4-1 and TRBJ1-5; 7 nucleotides align to TRBD1. The length of the CDR3 is 14 residues. Trimming took 8 bases from V and 3 from J; bases not matched to a gene: 7. Germline V lookup: CDR1 MGHRA, CDR2 YSYEKL. The CDR3 protein is CASSQGIVNQPQHF. The CDR3 DNA follows: TGCGCCAGCTCACAGGGGATAGTCAATCAGCCCCAGCATTTT.

V is TRBV20-1 and J is TRBJ2-5; perhaps TRBD1 as D (6 bases). Trimming shortened V by 8 bases and J by 2 bases, and 9 bases separated the two germline ends. CDR1 is DFQATT and CDR2 is SNEGSKA in the germline V gene (reference sequence). The CDR3 runs to 11 residues. The CDR3 nucleotides read TGCAGTCTGGACAGACAAGAGACCCAGTACTTC. Its protein product is CSLDRQETQYF.

In its sample, this clone was seen many times. V gene TRBV15 combines with J gene TRBJ2-3, with D maybe TRBD1 (6 bases). Trimming stripped 5 bases from V and 2 bases from J, with 8 bases between. The CDR3 consists of 13 residues. CDR1 and CDR2 from the germline V gene are LNHNV and YYDKDF (reference sequence). The CDR3 bases are TGTGCCACCAGCGCAGGGGCCACAGATACGCAGTATTTT. Translated: CATSAGATDTQYF.

This clone was observed a few times. This chain joins TRBV2 and TRBJ1-1; no definite D call. Germline V gives CDR1 SNHLY, CDR2 FYNNEI. The CDR3 is 14 residues long. The V end lost 4 bases, the J end lost 1 base, and 10 bases lay between the germline ends. The CDR3 here is CASSGGGWNTEAFF. CDR3 DNA sequence: TGTGCCAGCAGTGGCGGCGGCTGGAACACTGAAGCTTTCTTT.

This chain uses TRBV28 with TRBJ1-5; D may be TRBD1 (6 bases). V gave up 0 bases and J gave up 7 bases, with 13 bases separating them. Germline V gene lookup returns CDR1 MDHEN and CDR2 SYDVKM. The CDR3 runs 15 residues. CDR3 region: CASSLWQGMEQPQHF. For the CDR3, the DNA is TGTGCCAGCAGTTTATGGCAGGGGATGGAGCAGCCCCAGCATTTT.

The CDR3 protein is CASSVDEVGNTEAFF. The CDR3 DNA reads TGTGCCAGCAGCGTAGATGAGGTAGGGAACACTGAAGCTTTCTTT. J is TRBJ1-1 and V is TRBV9; no clear D. This CDR3 comprises 15 residues. The V gene lost 0 bases and the J gene lost 1 base, with 10 bases spanning the gap. Germline loops: CDR1 SGDLS, CDR2 YYNGEE.

This clone appeared a few times. V usage is TRBV12-5 and J usage is TRBJ2-7; D not resolved. Germline values: CDR1 LGHNT, CDR2 FRNRAP. Deletions cut 1 base from V and 2 bases from J, with 6 bases between. The CDR3 is 13 residues long. The CDR3, as DNA: TGTGCTAGTGGTTTGGGAACAGCCTACGAGCAGTACTTC. Translated: CASGLGTAYEQYF.

This sequence joins TRBV27 and TRBJ1-5, with D hard to call. V dropped 3 bases and J dropped 7 bases, with 10 bases sitting between them. Germline CDR1 and CDR2: MNHEY and SMNVEV (reference sequence). This CDR3 is built from 13 residues. The CDR3 coding sequence is TGTGCCAGCAGTTTTCACAGAGAACAGCCCCAGCATTTT. The encoded protein is CASSFHREQPQHF.

The chain employs TRBV27 and TRBJ2-7; D uncertain. Trimming took off 5 bases at V and 5 bases at J, with 7 bases between the two ends. CDR1 MNHEY and CDR2 SMNVEV come from the germline V gene (reference sequence). This CDR3 region has 11 residues. CDR3 in DNA: TGTGCCAGCAGTCGAGGTAACGAGCAGTACTTC. Translated, it gives CASSRGNEQYF.

A note on this clone: The junction departs from the called germline gene at one end, perhaps through a read error. The chain carries TRBV4-2 and TRBJ2-5, with TRBD1 matching over 7 bases. The CDR3 has 13 amino acids. From germline, CDR1 is LGHNA and CDR2 YNFKEQ. The chain's CDR3 is CASSPTGAGGIDF. The CDR3 DNA follows: TGTGCCAGCAGCCCTACCGGAGCAGGGGGTATTGACTTC.

The chain recombines TRBV2 with TRBJ2-7; 8 bases are a match to TRBD1. Trimming at V came to 11 bases and at J to 2 bases, leaving 8 bases not matched to a gene. CDR3 length: 13 residues. Per germline, CDR1 SNHLY and CDR2 FYNNEI. CDR3 sequence reads: CAARGPTPYEQYF. The CDR3 coding sequence is TGTGCCGCCAGGGGGCCAACCCCCTACGAGCAGTACTTC.

This chain links TRBV12-3 or TRBV12-4 with TRBJ1-2, with a possible D match to TRBD1 (5 bases). The CDR3 consists of 13 residues. Trimming cost V 8 bases and J 6 bases, with 16 bases left between them. The CDR3 reads CASVSPGRNGYTF. CDR3 sequence (DNA): TGTGCCAGCGTCTCCCCAGGGAGGAATGGCTACACCTTC.

CDR3 amino acids: CASSLTRGRVGRNTGELFF. In DNA, the CDR3 is TGTGCCAGCAGCTTAACGCGGGGGCGCGTAGGCAGGAACACCGGGGAGCTGTTTTTT. This chain joins TRBV7-3 and TRBJ2-2, with D tentatively TRBD2 (7 bases). In germline, CDR1 is SGHTA, CDR2 FQGTGA. The CDR3 loop spans 19 amino acids. The V and J ends lost 0 bases and 1 base respectively, with 18 bases between them.